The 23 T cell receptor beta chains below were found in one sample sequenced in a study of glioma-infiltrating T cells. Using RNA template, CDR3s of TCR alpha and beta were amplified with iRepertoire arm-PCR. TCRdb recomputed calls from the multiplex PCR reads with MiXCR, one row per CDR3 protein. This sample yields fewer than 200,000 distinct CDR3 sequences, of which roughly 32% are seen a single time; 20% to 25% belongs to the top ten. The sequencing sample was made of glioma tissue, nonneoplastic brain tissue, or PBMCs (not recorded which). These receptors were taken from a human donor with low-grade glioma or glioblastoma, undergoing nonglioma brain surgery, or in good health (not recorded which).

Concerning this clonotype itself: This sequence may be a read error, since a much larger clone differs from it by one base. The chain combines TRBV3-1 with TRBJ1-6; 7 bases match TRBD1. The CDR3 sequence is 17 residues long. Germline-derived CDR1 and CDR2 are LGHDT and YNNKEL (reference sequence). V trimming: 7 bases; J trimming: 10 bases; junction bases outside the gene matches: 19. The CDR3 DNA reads TGTGCCAGCACCCATCTCCAGCGGACAGGAGTGGACTCACCCCTCCACTTT. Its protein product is CASTHLQRTGVDSPLHF.

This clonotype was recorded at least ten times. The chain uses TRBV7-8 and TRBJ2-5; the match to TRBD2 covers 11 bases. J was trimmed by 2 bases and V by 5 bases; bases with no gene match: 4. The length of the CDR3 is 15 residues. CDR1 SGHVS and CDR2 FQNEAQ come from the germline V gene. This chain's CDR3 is CASSLRLAGQETQYF. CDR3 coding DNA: TGTGCCAGCAGCCTAAGACTAGCGGGACAAGAGACCCAGTACTTC.

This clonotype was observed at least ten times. CDR3 region: CASSSRQEDTEAFF. The CDR3 DNA is TGTGCCAGCAGTTCCCGACAGGAGGACACTGAAGCTTTCTTT. The V gene is TRBV2, the J gene TRBJ1-1, with D perhaps TRBD1 (6 bases). CDR3 length equals 14 residues. V gave up 5 bases and J gave up 3 bases, with 13 bases separating them. Germline V lookup: CDR1 SNHLY, CDR2 FYNNEI.

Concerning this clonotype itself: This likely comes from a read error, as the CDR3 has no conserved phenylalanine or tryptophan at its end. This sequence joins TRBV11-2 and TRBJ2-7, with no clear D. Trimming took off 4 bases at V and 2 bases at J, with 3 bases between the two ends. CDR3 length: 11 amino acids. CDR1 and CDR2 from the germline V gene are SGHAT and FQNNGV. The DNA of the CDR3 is TGTGCCAGCAGCTCAGCCTACGAGCAGTACCTC. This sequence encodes CASSSAYEQYL.

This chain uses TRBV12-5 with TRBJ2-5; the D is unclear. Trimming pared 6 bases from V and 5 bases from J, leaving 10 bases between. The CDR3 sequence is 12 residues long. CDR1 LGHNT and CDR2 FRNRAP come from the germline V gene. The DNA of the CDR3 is TGTGCTAGTGGCCGCGAGCTGGAGACCCAGTACTTC. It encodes CASGRELETQYF.

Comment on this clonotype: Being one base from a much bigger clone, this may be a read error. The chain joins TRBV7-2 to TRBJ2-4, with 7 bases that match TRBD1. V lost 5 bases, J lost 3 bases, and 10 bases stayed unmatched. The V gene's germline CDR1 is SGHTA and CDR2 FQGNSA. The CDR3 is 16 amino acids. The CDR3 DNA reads TGTGCCAGCAGCGCAGAACCGACAGGGAACAAAAACATTCAGTACTTC. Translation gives CASSAEPTGNKNIQYF. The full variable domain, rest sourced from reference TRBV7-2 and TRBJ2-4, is GAGVSQSPSNKVTEKGKDVELRCDPISGHTALYWYRQSLGQGLEFLIYFQGNSAPDKSGLPSDRFSAERTGGSVSTLTIQRTQQEDSAVYLCASSAEPTGNKNIQYFGAGTRLSVL.

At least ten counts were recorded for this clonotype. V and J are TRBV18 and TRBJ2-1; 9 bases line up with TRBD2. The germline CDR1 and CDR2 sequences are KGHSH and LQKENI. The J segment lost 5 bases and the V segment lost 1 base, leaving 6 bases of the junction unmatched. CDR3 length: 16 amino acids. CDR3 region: CASSPQLAGGHNEQFF. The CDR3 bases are TGTGCCAGCTCACCACAGTTGGCGGGAGGGCACAATGAGCAGTTCTTC.

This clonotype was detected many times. The CDR3 region has the DNA TGTGCCAGCAGTAGACAGCCCCAAGATACGCAGTATTTT. Amino acids: CASSRQPQDTQYF. The chain carries TRBV12-3 or TRBV12-4 and TRBJ2-3; the D gene is possibly TRBD1 (5 bases). V lost 5 bases, J lost 5 bases, and 11 bases lay in between. This CDR3 has 13 residues.

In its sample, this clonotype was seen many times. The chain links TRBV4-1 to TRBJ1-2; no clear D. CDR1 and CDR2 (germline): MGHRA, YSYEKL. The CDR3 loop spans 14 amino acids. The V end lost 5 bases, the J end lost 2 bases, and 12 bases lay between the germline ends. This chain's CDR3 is CASSWVAENYGYTF. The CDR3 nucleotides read TGCGCCAGCAGCTGGGTCGCAGAGAACTATGGCTACACCTTC.

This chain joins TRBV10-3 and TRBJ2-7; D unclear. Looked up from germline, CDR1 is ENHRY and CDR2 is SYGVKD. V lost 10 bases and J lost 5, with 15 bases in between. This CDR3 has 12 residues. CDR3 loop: CARGWRIDEQYF. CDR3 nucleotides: TGTGCCAGAGGCTGGAGAATCGACGAGCAGTACTTC.

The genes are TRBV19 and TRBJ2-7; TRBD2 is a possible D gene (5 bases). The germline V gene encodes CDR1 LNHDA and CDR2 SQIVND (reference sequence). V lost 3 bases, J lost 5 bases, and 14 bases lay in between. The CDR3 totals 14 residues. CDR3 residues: CASSMGPTRDEQYF. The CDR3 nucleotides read TGTGCCAGTAGTATGGGCCCAACTAGAGACGAGCAGTACTTC.

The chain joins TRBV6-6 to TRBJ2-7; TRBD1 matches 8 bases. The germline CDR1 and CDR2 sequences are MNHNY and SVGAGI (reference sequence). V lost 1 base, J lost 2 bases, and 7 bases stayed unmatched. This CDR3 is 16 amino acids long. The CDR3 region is CASSYLAGQGTYEQYF. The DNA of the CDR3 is TGTGCCAGCAGTTACTTGGCCGGACAGGGCACCTACGAGCAGTACTTC.

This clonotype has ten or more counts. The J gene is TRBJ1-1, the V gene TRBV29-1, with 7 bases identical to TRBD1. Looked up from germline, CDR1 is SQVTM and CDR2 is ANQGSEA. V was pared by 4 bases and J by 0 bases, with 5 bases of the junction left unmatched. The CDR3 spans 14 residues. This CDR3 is CSVGRQGMNTEAFF. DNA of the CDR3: TGCAGCGTTGGACGACAGGGAATGAACACTGAAGCTTTCTTT.

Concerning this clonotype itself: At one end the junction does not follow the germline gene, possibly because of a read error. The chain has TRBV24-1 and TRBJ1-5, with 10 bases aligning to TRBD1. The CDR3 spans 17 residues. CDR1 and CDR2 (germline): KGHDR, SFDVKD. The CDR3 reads CAASEPGTGVSNQPQHF. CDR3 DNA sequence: TGTGCCGCCAGTGAACCGGGGACAGGGGTTAGCAATCAGCCCCAGCATTTT.

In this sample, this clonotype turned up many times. CDR3: CSASSGFADEQYF. Written as DNA, the CDR3 is TGCAGTGCTAGCTCAGGGTTTGCGGACGAGCAGTACTTC. This chain joins TRBV20-1 and TRBJ2-7, with D possibly being TRBD1 (5 bases). This CDR3 comprises 13 residues. V was trimmed by 3 bases and J by 5 bases, leaving 14 bases between them. CDR1 and CDR2 (germline): DFQATT, SNEGSKA (reference sequence).

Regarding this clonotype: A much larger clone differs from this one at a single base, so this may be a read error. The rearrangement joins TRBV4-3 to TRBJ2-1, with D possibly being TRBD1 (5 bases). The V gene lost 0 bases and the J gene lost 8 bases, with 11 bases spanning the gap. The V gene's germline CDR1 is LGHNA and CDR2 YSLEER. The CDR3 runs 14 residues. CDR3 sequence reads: CASSQDTRADEQFF. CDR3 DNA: TGCGCCAGCAGCCAAGATACCAGGGCTGATGAGCAGTTCTTC.

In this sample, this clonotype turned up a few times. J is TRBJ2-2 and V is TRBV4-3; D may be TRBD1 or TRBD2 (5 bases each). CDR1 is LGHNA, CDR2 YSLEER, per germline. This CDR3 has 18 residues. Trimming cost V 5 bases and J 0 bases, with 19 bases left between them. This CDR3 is CASSEAALGDTNTGELFF. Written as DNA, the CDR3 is TGCGCCAGCAGCGAAGCGGCGCTAGGGGATACGAACACCGGGGAGCTGTTTTTT.

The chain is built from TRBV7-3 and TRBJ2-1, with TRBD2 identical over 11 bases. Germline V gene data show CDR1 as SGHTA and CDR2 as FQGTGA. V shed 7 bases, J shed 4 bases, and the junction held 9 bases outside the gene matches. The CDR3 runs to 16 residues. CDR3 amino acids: CASIPNLAGGYNEQFF. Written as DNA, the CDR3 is TGTGCCAGCATCCCAAACCTAGCGGGGGGATACAATGAGCAGTTCTTC. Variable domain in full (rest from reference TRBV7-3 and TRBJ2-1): GAGVSQTPSNKVTEKGKYVELRCDPISGHTALYWYRQSLGQGPEFLIYFQGTGAADDSGLPNDRFFAVRPEGSVSTLKIQRTERGDSAVYLCASIPNLAGGYNEQFFGPGTRLTVL.

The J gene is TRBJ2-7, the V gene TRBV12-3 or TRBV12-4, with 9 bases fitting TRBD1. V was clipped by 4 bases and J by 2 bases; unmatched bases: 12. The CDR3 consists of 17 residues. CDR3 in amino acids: CASSSRWAGTGTYEQYF. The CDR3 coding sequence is TGTGCCAGCAGTTCGCGATGGGCCGGGACAGGGACCTACGAGCAGTACTTC.

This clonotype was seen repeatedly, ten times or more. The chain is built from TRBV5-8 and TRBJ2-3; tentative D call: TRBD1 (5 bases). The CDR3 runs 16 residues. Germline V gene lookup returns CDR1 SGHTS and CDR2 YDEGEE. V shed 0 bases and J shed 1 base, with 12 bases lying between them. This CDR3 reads CASSLGLLGGTDTQYF. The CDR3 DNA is TGTGCCAGCAGCTTGGGCCTGTTAGGGGGCACAGATACGCAGTATTTT. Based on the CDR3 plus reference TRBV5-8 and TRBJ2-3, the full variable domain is EAGVTQSPTHLIKTRGQQATLRCSPISGHTSVYWYQQALGLGLQFLLWYDEGEERNRGNFPPRFSGRQFPNYSSELNVNALELEDSALYLCASSLGLLGGTDTQYFGPGTRLTVL.

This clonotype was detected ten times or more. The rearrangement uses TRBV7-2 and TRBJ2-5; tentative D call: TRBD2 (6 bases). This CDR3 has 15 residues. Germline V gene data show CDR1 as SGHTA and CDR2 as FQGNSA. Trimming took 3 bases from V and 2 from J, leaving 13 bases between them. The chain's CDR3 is CASSLNAGRQETQYF. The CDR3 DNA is TGTGCCAGCAGCTTGAATGCGGGAAGACAAGAGACCCAGTACTTC.

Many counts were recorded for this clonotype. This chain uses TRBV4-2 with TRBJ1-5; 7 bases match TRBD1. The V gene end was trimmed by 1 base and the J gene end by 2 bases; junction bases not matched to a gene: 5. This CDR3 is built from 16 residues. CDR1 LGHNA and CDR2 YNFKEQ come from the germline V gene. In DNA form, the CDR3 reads TGTGCCAGCAGCCAAGGGGCAGGGGGTCGCAATCAGCCCCAGCATTTT. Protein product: CASSQGAGGRNQPQHF.

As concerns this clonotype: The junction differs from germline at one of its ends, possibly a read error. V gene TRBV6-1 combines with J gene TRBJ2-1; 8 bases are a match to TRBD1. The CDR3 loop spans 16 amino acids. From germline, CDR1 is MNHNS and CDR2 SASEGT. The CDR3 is CTSSLKQGVAINEQFF. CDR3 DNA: TGTACCAGCAGCTTGAAACAGGGGGTCGCAATCAATGAGCAGTTCTTC.